This T cell receptor beta chain emerged from a study of T cells of healthy individuals. Germline loops: CDR1 LGHNA, CDR2 YSLEER. Trimming took 0 bases from V and 4 from J, leaving 13 bases between them. CDR3 length: 16 amino acids. TCRdb independently ran MiXCR on the 5' RACE reads; one entry per CDR3 protein. The repertoire holds 50,000 to 55,000 distinct CDR3 sequences, with approximately 14% as singletons. The clonotype comes from a human donor in good health. This rearrangement joins TRBV4-3 to TRBJ2-1; D is uncertain. The DNA of the CDR3 is TGCGCCAGCAGCCAAGAGCCTCCCGTGGGTTACAATGAGCAGTTCTTC. It translates to CASSQEPPVGYNEQFF.